Below are 28 T cell receptor beta chains sequenced from a single sample in a study of siplizumab effects on memory and regulatory T cells (dated by TCRdb to the late 2010s). Receptor amplification or capture employed the immunoSEQ multiplex PCR assay. TCRdb limited this immuneACCESS table to in-frame rearrangements with V and J called. A share of clones is missing; checked studies link under half to unresolved V genes, and the rest is unexplained. In this sample the table shows more than 85,000 clones, more than 85% of which occur a single time. Together, the top ten hold 0.25% to 0.35% of the sample. Source material: CD4+ T cells sorted from blood. The source of these receptors is a human donor in good health.

This sequence joins TRBV6-5 and TRBJ2-7; 10 nucleotides line up with TRBD1. With V trimmed by 6 bases and J by 2 bases, 7 bases remained unmatched. The CDR3 loop spans 15 amino acids. Germline-derived CDR1 and CDR2 are MNHEY and SVGAGI. The CDR3 loop reads CASRHRDRGPYEQYF. In DNA, the CDR3 is TGTGCCAGCAGACACCGGGACAGGGGCCCCTACGAGCAGTACTTC.

The chain joins TRBV9 to TRBJ1-1; 9 bases are a match to TRBD1. The CDR3 totals 15 residues. The germline CDR1 and CDR2 sequences are SGDLS and YYNGEE. V dropped 4 bases and J dropped 4; count of bases not matched to a gene: 8. CDR3 coding DNA: TGTGCCAGCAGCACGACGACAGGGGGGCGCACTGAAGCTTTCTTT. Translating gives CASSTTTGGRTEAFF.

This chain links TRBV5-1 with TRBJ1-6, with TRBD1 matching 8 bases. Germline loops: CDR1 SGHRS, CDR2 YFSETQ. CDR3 length: 17 residues. The ends lost 3 bases at V and 6 bases at J; junction bases unmatched: 11. CDR3 DNA: TGCGCCAGCAGCTCAATAGCAGGACAGGGAGGTAATTCACCCCTCCACTTT. Translating gives CASSSIAGQGGNSPLHF.

This chain links TRBV4-2 with TRBJ2-3; D is uncertain. Germline CDR1 reads LGHNA; CDR2 reads YNFKEQ. V lost 0 bases and J lost 5, with 9 bases in between. The CDR3 consists of 14 residues. The CDR3 sequence: CASSQEWARDTQYF. The CDR3, as DNA: TGTGCCAGCAGCCAAGAGTGGGCGAGAGATACGCAGTATTTT.

The chain couples TRBV10-3 to TRBJ1-2; D possibly corresponds to TRBD1 (5 bases). Germline loops: CDR1 ENHRY, CDR2 SYGVKD. Trimming cost V 2 bases and J 8 bases, with 12 bases left between them. The CDR3 extends over 13 amino acids. The CDR3 nucleotides read TGTGCCATCAGTGAGACCCAGGGTGGGGGCTACACCTTC. Protein: CAISETQGGGYTF.

This chain uses TRBV7-6 with TRBJ1-3, with D possibly matching TRBD1 (6 bases). CDR1 and CDR2 (germline): SGHVS, FNYEAQ. With 5 bases removed from V and 3 bases from J, the gap between germline ends came to 11 bases. The CDR3 spans 14 residues. The CDR3 DNA follows: TGTGCCAGCAGCCCGACAGGATTTGGAAACACCATATATTTT. It codes for CASSPTGFGNTIYF.

The chain joins TRBV5-1 to TRBJ2-3; tentative D call: TRBD2 (6 bases). Germline CDR1 is SGHRS and CDR2 is YFSETQ. V was clipped by 4 bases and J by 4 bases, with 16 bases between them. The CDR3 extends over 15 amino acids. The CDR3 spells CASSLLASGADTQYF. The CDR3 DNA follows: TGCGCCAGCAGCCTTCTAGCGTCGGGCGCAGATACGCAGTATTTT.

The chain is built from TRBV9 and TRBJ2-1, with TRBD2 identical over 9 bases. Germline V gives CDR1 SGDLS, CDR2 YYNGEE. V lost 0 bases, J lost 8 bases, and 9 bases stayed unmatched. CDR3 length: 16 residues. In nucleotides, the CDR3 is TGTGCCAGCAGCGTAGTGGTGACTAGCGGTACGGATGAGCAGTTCTTC. Translation gives CASSVVVTSGTDEQFF.

This chain links TRBV2 with TRBJ2-7; perhaps TRBD2 as D (7 bases). The CDR3 totals 17 residues. The germline V gene has CDR1 SNHLY and CDR2 FYNNEI. Trimming stripped 3 bases from V and 5 bases from J, with 23 bases between. CDR3 coding DNA: TGTGCCAGCAGTGATGGCGGGGGCCCCCAGGGGACCAACGAGCAGTACTTC. Amino acids: CASSDGGGPQGTNEQYF.

The chain combines TRBV4-3 with TRBJ1-3; D unresolved. The CDR3 is 15 residues long. V dropped 0 bases and J dropped 4 bases, with 10 bases sitting between them. Germline V gene lookup returns CDR1 LGHNA and CDR2 YSLEER. CDR3 nucleotides: TGCGCCAGCAGCCAAGACCCTGGTCCAGGAAACACCATATATTTT. Translating it yields CASSQDPGPGNTIYF.

The chain couples TRBV30 to TRBJ1-4; 9 bases line up with TRBD1. The J segment lost 8 bases and the V segment lost 6 bases, leaving 7 bases of the junction unmatched. The V gene's germline CDR1 is GTSNPN and CDR2 SVGIG (reference sequence). This CDR3 comprises 13 residues. The CDR3 spells CACGTGGWEKLFF. As DNA, the CDR3 is TGTGCCTGCGGCACAGGGGGCTGGGAAAAACTGTTTTTT. Variable domain in full (rest from reference TRBV30 and TRBJ1-4): SQTIHQWPATLVQPVGSPLSLECTVEGTSNPNLYWYRQAAGRGLQLLFYSVGIGQISSEVPQNLSASRPQDRQFILSSKKLLLSDSGFYLCACGTGGWEKLFFGSGTQLSVL.

The rearrangement links TRBV7-9 to TRBJ1-1, with a tentative D call TRBD1 (6 bases). This CDR3 is built from 15 residues. Trimming left V 3 bases short and J 5 bases short, with 16 bases between. Germline V lookup: CDR1 SEHNR, CDR2 FQNEAQ (reference sequence). DNA of the CDR3: TGTGCCAGCAGCTTTGGCAGGGGAAGAGGTACTGAAGCTTTCTTT. It specifies CASSFGRGRGTEAFF. Combining the CDR3 with reference TRBV7-9 and TRBJ1-1 gives the whole variable domain DTGVSQNPRHKITKRGQNVTFRCDPISEHNRLYWYRQTLGQGPEFLTYFQNEAQLEKSRLLSDRFSAERPKGSFSTLEIQRTEQGDSAMYLCASSFGRGRGTEAFFGQGTRLTVV.

The chain's CDR3 is CASSLTSGATEAFF. In nucleotides, the CDR3 is TGTGCCAGCAGCTTAACGTCAGGGGCGACTGAAGCTTTCTTT. The chain uses TRBV7-3 and TRBJ1-1, with D perhaps TRBD1 (6 bases). Looked up from germline, CDR1 is SGHTA and CDR2 is FQGTGA. Trimming stripped 0 bases from V and 5 bases from J, with 10 bases between. The CDR3 length is 14 residues.

This chain uses TRBV19 with TRBJ2-7; D uncertain. The ends were cut back, 4 bases at V and 5 bases at J, with 12 bases in the middle. CDR3 length: 13 amino acids. The germline gives CDR1 LNHDA, CDR2 SQIVND (reference sequence). CDR3 bases: TGTGCCAGTAGTACGACCGGACGCAACGAGCAGTACTTC. It yields the protein CASSTTGRNEQYF. The entire variable domain, with the rest obtained from reference TRBV19 and TRBJ2-7, is as follows: DGGITQSPKYLFRKEGQNVTLSCEQNLNHDAMYWYRQDPGQGLRLIYYSQIVNDFQKGDIAEGYSVSREKKESFPLTVTSAQKNPTAFYLCASSTTGRNEQYFGPGTRLTVT.

The chain carries TRBV5-8 and TRBJ2-3; TRBD1 matches 9 bases. The V and J ends lost 4 bases and 6 bases, in that order; junction bases with no gene match: 3. Germline CDR1 is SGHTS and CDR2 is YDEGEE. This CDR3 comprises 13 residues. CDR3 sequence reads: CASSRDRVDTQYF. The CDR3 DNA reads TGTGCCAGCAGCCGGGACAGGGTGGATACGCAGTATTTT.

The rearrangement joins TRBV7-2 to TRBJ2-3; 12 nucleotides match TRBD2. The germline gives CDR1 SGHTA, CDR2 FQGNSA. This CDR3 region has 18 residues. With V trimmed by 4 bases and J by 2 bases, 10 bases remained unmatched. CDR3 amino acids: CASSSPTSSGRATDTQYF. Here the CDR3 DNA reads TGTGCCAGCAGCTCACCGACGTCTAGCGGGAGGGCCACAGATACGCAGTATTTT.

The rearrangement uses TRBV29-1 and TRBJ2-1; 8 bases agree with TRBD1. The CDR3 loop spans 16 amino acids. V lost 3 bases, J lost 4 bases, and 11 bases stayed unmatched. Germline lookup yields CDR1 SQVTM and CDR2 ANQGSEA. CDR3 protein: CSVDRFGTGGYNEQFF. DNA of the CDR3: TGCAGCGTTGATCGCTTTGGGACAGGTGGTTACAATGAGCAGTTCTTC.

V gene TRBV28 combines with J gene TRBJ1-4, with D perhaps matching TRBD1 (5 bases). V was pared by 6 bases and J by 9 bases, with 11 bases between. CDR1 is MDHEN, CDR2 SYDVKM, per germline. The CDR3 sequence is 12 residues long. DNA for the CDR3: TGTGCCAGCAGCCAAGGACAAAAAAAACTGTTTTTT. It encodes CASSQGQKKLFF.

The rearrangement links TRBV25-1 to TRBJ2-3; D is unclear. The length of the CDR3 is 13 residues. CDR1 MGHDK and CDR2 SYGVNS come from the germline V gene. The ends were cut back, 5 bases at V and 1 base at J, with 7 bases in the middle. This CDR3 is CASSRDGTDTQYF. The DNA for the CDR3 is TGTGCCAGCAGTCGCGACGGCACAGATACGCAGTATTTT.

V and J are TRBV7-2 and TRBJ2-7, with 8 nucleotides matching TRBD1. CDR1 and CDR2 (germline): SGHTA, FQGNSA. The CDR3 has 12 residues. CDR3 amino acids: CASDRGGNEQYF. CDR3 nucleotide sequence: TGTGCAAGTGACAGGGGTGGCAACGAGCAGTACTTC.

This rearrangement joins TRBV14 to TRBJ2-2; maybe TRBD1 (6 bases). CDR1 is SGHDN, CDR2 FVKESK, per germline. Trimming removed 1 base at V and 5 bases at J, with 14 bases between. The CDR3 loop spans 16 amino acids. The DNA of the CDR3 is TGTGCCAGCAGCCAAGTCCAGGGGCGCGGGACCGGGGAGCTGTTTTTT. This codes for CASSQVQGRGTGELFF.

The chain employs TRBV12-2 and TRBJ1-3. TRBV12-2 is a known pseudogene. This CDR3 has 17 amino acids. The CDR3 DNA reads TGTGCAAGTCGCCCCGGAGGGGGGACAAGCTCTGGAAACACCATATATTTT. Translated, it gives CASRPGGGTSSGNTIYF.

The chain is built from TRBV6-5 and TRBJ2-5; the D gene is possibly TRBD1 (6 bases). The last part of the DNA fits TRBJ2-7 better; the J call may be wrong. Germline CDR1 MNHEY, CDR2 SVGAGI. The length of the CDR3 is 14 residues. CDR3 residues: CASRQGFASYEQYF. DNA for the CDR3: TGTGCCAGCAGACAGGGTTTTGCCTCCTACGAGCAGTACTTC.

The V gene is TRBV11-2, the J gene TRBJ2-3, with a possible D match to TRBD2 (5 bases). Germline V lookup: CDR1 SGHAT, CDR2 FQNNGV. The CDR3 has 12 amino acids. V gave up 5 bases and J gave up 4 bases, with 7 bases separating them. The CDR3 loop reads CASSRAADTQYF. CDR3 nucleotides: TGTGCCAGCAGCCGAGCGGCAGATACGCAGTATTTT.

The chain employs TRBV6-6 and TRBJ2-7; 8 bases are a match to TRBD1. J was trimmed by 6 bases and V by 4 bases; bases with no gene match: 5. Germline CDR1 and CDR2: MNHNY and SVGAGI (reference sequence). The length of the CDR3 is 13 residues. The CDR3 region is CASSFGQGGEQYF. The CDR3 nucleotides are TGTGCCAGCAGTTTCGGACAGGGAGGCGAGCAGTACTTC.

This clone was recorded once. CDR3 nucleotide sequence: TGTGCCAGCTCATCACTAGTAGTGAACACTGAAGCTTTCTTT. Residues: CASSSLVVNTEAFF. The rearrangement uses TRBV18 and TRBJ1-1; D uncertain. Trimming stripped 5 bases from V and 0 bases from J, with 10 bases between. This CDR3 is 14 amino acids long. Germline assignment: CDR1 KGHSH and CDR2 LQKENI.

The chain couples TRBV7-9 to TRBJ2-1, with 9 bases identical to TRBD2. V lost 5 bases, J lost 5 bases, and 7 bases stayed unmatched. Germline CDR1 reads SEHNR; CDR2 reads FQNEAQ (reference sequence). The CDR3 contains 15 residues. The CDR3 DNA follows: TGTGCCAGCAGCCCAGGACTAGCGCGTAACAATGAGCAGTTCTTC. Encoded protein: CASSPGLARNNEQFF.

The J gene is TRBJ1-5, the V gene TRBV18, with D uncertain. Deletions cut 4 bases from V and 5 bases from J, with 9 bases between. The CDR3 covers 13 residues. Germline loops: CDR1 KGHSH, CDR2 LQKENI. The CDR3 nucleotides are TGTGCCAGCTCACAGGGAAGCGATCAGCCCCAGCATTTT. The encoded protein is CASSQGSDQPQHF. Supplemented by reference TRBV18 and TRBJ1-5, the full variable domain reads NAGVMQNPRHLVRRRGQEARLRCSPMKGHSHVYWYRQLPEEGLKFMVYLQKENIIDESGMPKERFSAEFPKEGPSILRIQQVVRGDSAAYFCASSQGSDQPQHFGDGTRLSIL.